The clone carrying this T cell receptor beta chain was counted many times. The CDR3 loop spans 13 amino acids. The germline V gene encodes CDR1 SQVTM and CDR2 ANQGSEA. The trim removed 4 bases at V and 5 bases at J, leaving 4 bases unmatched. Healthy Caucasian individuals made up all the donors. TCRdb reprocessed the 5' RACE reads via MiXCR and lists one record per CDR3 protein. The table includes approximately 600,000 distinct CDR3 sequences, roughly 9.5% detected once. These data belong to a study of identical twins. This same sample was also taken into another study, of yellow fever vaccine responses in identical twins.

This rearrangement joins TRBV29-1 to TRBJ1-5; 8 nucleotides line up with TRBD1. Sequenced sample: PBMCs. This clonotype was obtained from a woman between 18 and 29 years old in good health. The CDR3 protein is CSVVDRVDQPQHF. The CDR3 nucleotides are TGCAGCGTTGTGGACAGGGTGGATCAGCCCCAGCATTTT. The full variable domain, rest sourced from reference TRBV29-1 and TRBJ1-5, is SAVISQKPSRDICQRGTSLTIQCQVDSQVTMMFWYRQQPGQSLTLIATANQGSEATYESGFVIDKFPISRPNLTFSTLTVSNMSPEDSSIYLCSVVDRVDQPQHFGDGTRLSIL.